One sample yielded the 18 T cell receptor beta chains listed below, sequenced in a study of siplizumab effects on memory and regulatory T cells. The data were produced by immunoSEQ multiplex PCR, yet TCRdb's version contains in-frame clones alone and is incomplete. The table includes 94,000 or so clones, around 97% detected once. The sequencing sample was made of naive CD4+ T cells sorted from blood. The receptors derive from a human donor in good health.

V and J are TRBV18 and TRBJ1-1, with D possibly being TRBD1 (5 bases). Germline V lookup: CDR1 KGHSH, CDR2 LQKENI. The V and J ends lost 5 bases and 10 bases respectively, with 23 bases between them. This CDR3 is 15 amino acids long. The CDR3 loop reads CASSSTTRGGWGAFF. In DNA, the CDR3 is TGTGCCAGCTCATCAACAACGCGGGGGGGTTGGGGAGCTTTCTTT.

The chain has TRBV5-1 and TRBJ2-3; D may be TRBD1 (5 bases). Germline CDR1 SGHRS, CDR2 YFSETQ. V shed 1 base and J shed 6 bases, with 9 bases lying between them. The CDR3 sequence is 13 residues long. CDR3 amino acids: CASSLSGSDTQYF. The CDR3 DNA sequence: TGCGCCAGCAGCTTGTCAGGGTCCGATACGCAGTATTTT. Full variable domain (missing parts from reference TRBV5-1 and TRBJ2-3): KAGVTQTPRYLIKTRGQQVTLSCSPISGHRSVSWYQQTPGQGLQFLFEYFSETQRNKGNFPGRFSGRQFSNSRSEMNVSTLELGDSALYLCASSLSGSDTQYFGPGTRLTVL.

The V gene is TRBV2, the J gene TRBJ2-3, with TRBD2 matching 11 bases. The CDR3 length is 14 residues. J gave up 4 bases and V 7 bases, and 4 bases lay outside the gene matches. Germline lookup yields CDR1 SNHLY and CDR2 FYNNEI. CDR3 region: CASKLAGVPDTQYF. The DNA of the CDR3 is TGTGCCAGCAAACTAGCGGGGGTGCCAGATACGCAGTATTTT.

This chain connects TRBV25-1 to TRBJ2-3; 12 bases align to TRBD2. Germline CDR1 reads MGHDK; CDR2 reads SYGVNS. CDR3 length: 14 residues. J was trimmed by 6 bases and V by 5 bases; bases with no gene match: 3. The CDR3 loop reads CASSTSGGRDTQYF. As DNA, the CDR3 is TGTGCCAGCAGTACTAGCGGGGGGAGGGATACGCAGTATTTT.

V usage is TRBV6-6 and J usage is TRBJ2-1; TRBD2 matches 7 bases. The J segment lost 7 bases and the V segment lost 8 bases, leaving 14 bases of the junction unmatched. This CDR3 has 15 residues. Germline V CDR1 and CDR2: MNHNY, SVGAGI (reference sequence). The DNA of the CDR3 is TGTGCCAGCTCGGGCGGGGGTCAGGGTTGGAATGAGCAGTTCTTC. Its translation is CASSGGGQGWNEQFF.

The V call is TRBV6-5, the J call TRBJ2-3; no definite D call. The CDR3 consists of 13 residues. Germline CDR1 and CDR2: MNHEY and SVGAGI. V gave up 7 bases and J gave up 1 base, with 9 bases separating them. CDR3 sequence reads: CASIASGTDTQYF. The CDR3 nucleotides read TGTGCCAGCATCGCGTCGGGCACAGATACGCAGTATTTT.

The genes are TRBV6-1 and TRBJ1-2; D remains ambiguous. The length of the CDR3 is 16 residues. Between the trimmed V and J ends, which lost 0 bases and 1 base, there was a span of 12 bases. The germline V gene has CDR1 MNHNS and CDR2 SASEGT. The CDR3 DNA is TGTGCCAGCAGTGAAGCGTCCTTCCAGATTAACTATGGCTACACCTTC. This gives the protein CASSEASFQINYGYTF.

In DNA form, the CDR3 reads TGTGCCAGCACTCCTGGACGGGGATTTGATACGCAGTATTTT. Translating gives CASTPGRGFDTQYF. The chain has TRBV25-1 and TRBJ2-3; tentatively, D is TRBD2 (5 bases). The CDR3 sequence is 14 residues long. Germline-derived CDR1 and CDR2 are MGHDK and SYGVNS. Trimming cost V 7 bases and J 6 bases, with 17 bases left between them.

This clone came up once. The rearrangement uses TRBV28 and TRBJ1-5; tentatively, D is TRBD1 (5 bases). The CDR3 is 17 amino acids. V was cut by 6 bases and J by 0 bases, with 18 bases left in between. Germline V gene sequence: CDR1 MDHEN, CDR2 SYDVKM. CDR3 in amino acids: CASSPSGDQYSNQPQHF. The CDR3 DNA sequence: TGTGCCAGCAGCCCCTCCGGGGACCAGTATAGCAATCAGCCCCAGCATTTT.

The V gene is TRBV23-1, the J gene TRBJ2-1; TRBD1 matches 9 bases. TRBV23-1 is labeled an ORF, and its function is uncertain. This CDR3 has 20 residues. V gave up 1 base and J gave up 2 bases; unmatched junction bases: 15. The CDR3: CASSQCDEPRTGETYNEQFF. The CDR3, as DNA: TGCGCCAGCAGTCAATGTGACGAGCCGAGGACAGGGGAGACCTACAATGAGCAGTTCTTC.

The genes are TRBV6-4 and TRBJ2-3, with a possible D match to TRBD1 (5 bases). V lost 2 bases to trimming and J lost 1 base, with 7 bases between them. This CDR3 has 14 amino acids. CDR1 is MRHNA and CDR2 is SNTAGT in the germline V gene. CDR3 sequence reads: CASSDARGTDTQYF. The CDR3 coding sequence is TGTGCCAGCAGTGACGCCAGGGGCACAGATACGCAGTATTTT.

In this sample, this clone turned up once. The chain employs TRBV2 and TRBJ2-2; the D gene is possibly TRBD2 (6 bases). Germline V CDR1 and CDR2: SNHLY, FYNNEI. This CDR3 comprises 14 residues. Trimming cost V 7 bases and J 7 bases, with 16 bases left between them. The CDR3 DNA sequence: TGTGCCAGCAATGGGCTGGCGGGGTTCGGGGAGCTGTTTTTT. Protein: CASNGLAGFGELFF.

This chain links TRBV14 with TRBJ2-7; D unresolved. The CDR3 spans 16 residues. V lost 4 bases, J lost 2 bases, and 18 bases lay in between. Germline values: CDR1 SGHDN, CDR2 FVKESK. The DNA of the CDR3 is TGTGCCAGCAGCCTGCGAGCAGGAGCTATAACCTACGAGCAGTACTTC. It specifies CASSLRAGAITYEQYF.

This clone was observed once. The chain is built from TRBV7-2 and TRBJ2-2; D may correspond to TRBD1 or TRBD2 (5 bases each). Germline V gives CDR1 SGHTA, CDR2 FQGNSA. The CDR3 is 15 amino acids. The V end was cut by 2 bases, the J end by 4 bases, with 11 bases between. The CDR3 loop is CASSLLGGSTGELFF. CDR3 nucleotide sequence: TGTGCCAGCAGCTTACTTGGGGGATCCACCGGGGAGCTGTTTTTT.

V usage is TRBV7-9 and J usage is TRBJ2-3; weak D call: TRBD2 (7 bases). CDR3 length: 16 residues. V lost 0 bases to trimming and J lost 4 bases, with 14 bases between them. From germline, CDR1 is SEHNR and CDR2 FQNEAQ (reference sequence). The CDR3 nucleotides read TGTGCCAGCAGCTTAGCGGAGGGGGGGTTCCCAGATACGCAGTATTTT. It yields the protein CASSLAEGGFPDTQYF.

V usage is TRBV5-6 and J usage is TRBJ1-6; 7 bases fit TRBD1. The CDR3 length is 14 residues. Germline CDR1 reads SGHDT; CDR2 reads YYEEEE. V lost 2 bases, J lost 5 bases, and 1 base stayed unmatched. CDR3 protein: CASSFGTDNSPLHF. CDR3 sequence (DNA): TGTGCCAGCAGCTTCGGGACAGATAATTCACCCCTCCACTTT.

The chain links TRBV30 to TRBJ2-6; unclear D gene. Trimming stripped 3 bases from V and 0 bases from J, with 9 bases between. There are 15 residues in the CDR3. The V gene's germline CDR1 is GTSNPN and CDR2 SVGIG (reference sequence). CDR3 amino acids: CAWRRGSSGANVLTF. The CDR3 DNA sequence: TGTGCCTGGAGACGCGGAAGCTCTGGGGCCAACGTCCTGACTTTC.

The chain has TRBV13 and TRBJ1-1; D is possibly TRBD1 (5 bases). The germline CDR1 and CDR2 sequences are PRHDT and FYEKMQ (reference sequence). The ends were cut back, 1 base at V and 0 bases at J, with 9 bases in the middle. The CDR3 has 15 amino acids. The chain's CDR3 is CASSLVAGMNTEAFF. The CDR3 nucleotides read TGTGCCAGCAGCTTAGTTGCAGGGATGAACACTGAAGCTTTCTTT.